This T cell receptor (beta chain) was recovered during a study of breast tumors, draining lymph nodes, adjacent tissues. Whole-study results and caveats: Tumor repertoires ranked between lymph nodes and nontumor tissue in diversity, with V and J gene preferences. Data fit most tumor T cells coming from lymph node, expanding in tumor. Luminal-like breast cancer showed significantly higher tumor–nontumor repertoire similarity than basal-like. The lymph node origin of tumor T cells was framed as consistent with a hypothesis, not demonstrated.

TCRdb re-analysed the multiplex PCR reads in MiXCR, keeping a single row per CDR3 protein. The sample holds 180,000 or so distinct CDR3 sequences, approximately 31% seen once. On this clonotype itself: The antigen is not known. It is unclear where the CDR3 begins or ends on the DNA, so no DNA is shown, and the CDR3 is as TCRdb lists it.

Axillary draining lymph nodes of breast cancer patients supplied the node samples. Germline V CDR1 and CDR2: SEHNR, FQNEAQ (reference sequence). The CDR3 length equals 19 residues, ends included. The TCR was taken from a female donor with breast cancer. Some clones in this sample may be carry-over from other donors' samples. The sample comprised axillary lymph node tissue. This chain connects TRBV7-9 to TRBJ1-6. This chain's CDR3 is CASSFYICSARDLGSPLHF.